This T cell receptor beta chain was sequenced for a study of T cells in Graves' hyperthyroidism and ophthalmopathy. The PBMCs were sourced from fresh peripheral blood (more than 9 ml). Amplified TCR beta CDR3 regions came from RNA transcripts. In the first-round RT-PCR of the TCR CDR3, the HTBI primer set was used. TCRdb recomputed calls from the multiplex PCR reads with MiXCR, one row per CDR3 protein. The repertoire holds roughly 560,000 distinct CDR3 sequences, with approximately 14% as singletons. With 6 bases clipped from V and 4 bases from J, the junction kept 7 bases outside the gene matches. The CDR3 length is 15 residues. Germline V gene data show CDR1 as DFQATT and CDR2 as SNEGSKA (reference sequence).

The rearrangement links TRBV20-1 to TRBJ2-5, with 14 positions matching TRBD2. The origin of this receptor is a woman aged 40 to 50 with Graves' ophthalmopathy. Source material: blood. CDR3 DNA: TGCAGTGCCTGGGGACTAGCGGGAGAAGGAGAGACCCAGTACTTC. Translation: CSAWGLAGEGETQYF.